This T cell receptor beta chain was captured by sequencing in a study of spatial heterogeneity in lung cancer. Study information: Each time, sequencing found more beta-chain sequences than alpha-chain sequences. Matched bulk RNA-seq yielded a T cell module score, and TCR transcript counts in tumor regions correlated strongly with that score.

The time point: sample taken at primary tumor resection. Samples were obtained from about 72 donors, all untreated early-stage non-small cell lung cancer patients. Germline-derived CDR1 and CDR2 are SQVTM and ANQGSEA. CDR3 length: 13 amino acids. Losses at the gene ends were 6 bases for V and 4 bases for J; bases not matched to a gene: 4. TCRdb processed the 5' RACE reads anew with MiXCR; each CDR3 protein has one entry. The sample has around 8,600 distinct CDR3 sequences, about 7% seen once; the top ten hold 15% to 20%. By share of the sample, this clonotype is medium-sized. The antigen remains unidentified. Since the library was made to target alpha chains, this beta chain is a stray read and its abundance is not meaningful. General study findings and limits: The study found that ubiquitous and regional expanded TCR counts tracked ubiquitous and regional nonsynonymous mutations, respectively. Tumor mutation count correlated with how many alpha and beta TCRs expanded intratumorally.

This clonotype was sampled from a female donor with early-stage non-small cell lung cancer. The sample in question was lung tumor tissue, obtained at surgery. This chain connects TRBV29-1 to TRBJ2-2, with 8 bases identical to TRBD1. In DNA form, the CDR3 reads TGCAGCGTGGGGACAGGCCGCACCGGGGAGCTGTTTTTT. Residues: CSVGTGRTGELFF.